Sequencing of this T cell receptor (beta chain) was carried out in a study of vaccination and CD4 T cells after COVID-19. Background on the study: Control cultures were supplied with a CEFX pool, an HIV-1 Nef pool, or no peptide at all.

Noted treatment: roughly 10-day PBMC culture with coronavirus spike peptide pools or control peptides (ViraFEST assay). Sequenced with the Oncomine TCR Beta short-read assay was DNA taken from cultured CD4+ T cells. Cultured CD4+ T cells were the source of extracted genomic DNA. MiXCR, applied by TCRdb to the PCR reads, yields one record per CDR3 protein. The sample includes about 17,000 distinct CDR3 sequences, 50% to 70% of them seen just once. This clonotype was recorded a few times. The antigen is unknown. Unmatched junction bases numbered 6, after V lost 5 bases and J lost 1 base. Germline-derived CDR1 and CDR2 are DFQATT and SNEGSKA (reference sequence). The CDR3 loop spans 15 amino acids.

This clonotype was sampled from a human donor who had recovered from COVID-19. This chain connects TRBV20-1 to TRBJ2-3; 10 nucleotides agree with TRBD2. The sample in question was CD4+ T cells from blood, cultured in vitro, obtained after SARS-CoV-2 vaccination. Written as DNA, the CDR3 is TGCAGTGCTCCGAGCGGGAGGGCCGGCACAGATACGCAGTATTTT. It codes for CSAPSGRAGTDTQYF.